This T cell receptor beta chain came from a study of breast tumors, draining lymph nodes, adjacent tissues. Study results and caveats: Luminal-like breast cancer showed significantly greater tumor-nontumor repertoire similarity than basal-like breast cancer did.

This clonotype was seen more than once but under ten times. Its antigen remains unknown. The lymph nodes were axillary draining lymph nodes from breast cancer patients. CDR1 and CDR2 from the germline V gene are DFQATT and SNEGSKA (reference sequence). CDR3 length: 16 residues. V lost 3 bases and J 5 bases, leaving 23 bases between the germline ends. TCRdb redid the calling of the multiplex PCR reads with MiXCR, one entry per CDR3 protein. The table records about 200,000 distinct CDR3 sequences, roughly 31% of them present only once. V usage is TRBV20-1 and J usage is TRBJ2-7; TRBD1 is a possible D gene (5 bases). The clonotype was recovered from a female donor with breast cancer. Some clones in this sample may be carry-over from other donors' samples. The sample was axillary lymph node tissue. The CDR3 loop reads CSASPPFTDTSHEQYF. CDR3 bases: TGCAGTGCTAGTCCTCCTTTTACGGACACTTCGCACGAGCAGTACTTC.